One and the same sample provided the 13 T cell receptor beta chains below, sequenced in a study of shared clonotypes between healthy human individuals. Naive CD8 isolation took CD45RO-negative cells positively selected for CCR7 and excluded terminally differentiated effector memory CD45RA+ cells. The repertoire was sequenced with immunoSEQ multiplex PCR; TCRdb's copy has only in-frame clones and lacks some. The data hold just over 2,000,000 clones, with approximately 94% observed a single time. Source material: naive CD8+ T cells sorted from blood. The source of these receptors is a young man in good health.

A word on this clone: Other nucleotide sequences in the sample specify the same CDR3. The chain uses TRBV7-6 and TRBJ1-1, with unresolved D. Trimming pared 0 bases from V and 1 base from J, leaving 6 bases between. This CDR3 has 14 residues. Per the germline V gene, CDR1 is SGHVS and CDR2 is FNYEAQ. The CDR3 coding sequence is TGTGCCAGCAGCTTAGCGCCGGGGAACACTGAAGCTTTCTTT. It codes for CASSLAPGNTEAFF.

This clone has only a few counts. The CDR3 DNA sequence: TGTGCCAGCAGTATGGGGGGTCCCTTACAGGGCCGAGGGTACTTC. Translating it yields CASSMGGPLQGRGYF. The genes are TRBV5-6 and TRBJ2-4; D may match TRBD1 or TRBD2 (6 bases each). Germline V gives CDR1 SGHDT, CDR2 YYEEEE. Trimming pared 5 bases from V and 15 bases from J, leaving 27 bases between. CDR3 length: 15 residues. The entire variable domain, with the rest obtained from reference TRBV5-6 and TRBJ2-4, is as follows: DAGVTQSPTHLIKTRGQQVTLRCSPKSGHDTVSWYQQALGQGPQFIFQYYEEEERQRGNFPDRFSGHQFPNYSSELNVNALLLGDSALYLCASSMGGPLQGRGYFGAGTRLSVL.

With respect to this clone: Other DNA sequences within the sample encode an identical CDR3. The chain combines TRBV13 with TRBJ1-4; D gene unclear. Germline values: CDR1 PRHDT, CDR2 FYEKMQ (reference sequence). The CDR3 extends over 12 amino acids. V lost 2 bases and J 7 bases, leaving 5 bases between the germline ends. For the CDR3, the DNA is TGTGCCAGCAGCTTAATAGGTGAAAAACTGTTTTTT. Its protein is CASSLIGEKLFF. The full variable domain, its missing parts supplied by reference TRBV13 and TRBJ1-4, is AAGVIQSPRHLIKEKRETATLKCYPIPRHDTVYWYQQGPGQDPQFLISFYEKMQSDKGSIPDRFSAQQFSDYHSELNMSSLELGDSALYFCASSLIGEKLFFGSGTQLSVL.

In regard to this clone: Other nucleotide sequences from this sample produce the same CDR3. The V call is TRBV4-2, the J call TRBJ2-7; tentatively, D is TRBD1 (5 bases). Germline values: CDR1 LGHNA, CDR2 YNFKEQ. The CDR3 sequence is 14 residues long. The V and J ends lost 0 bases and 1 base respectively, with 7 bases between them. As DNA, the CDR3 is TGTGCCAGCAGCCAAGATAGGGGTTCCTACGAGCAGTACTTC. Protein: CASSQDRGSYEQYF.

The J gene is TRBJ2-7, the V gene TRBV19, with D perhaps assigned TRBD1 or TRBD2 (6 bases each). The V gene's germline CDR1 is LNHDA and CDR2 SQIVND (reference sequence). V lost 6 bases and J lost 0, with 12 bases in between. The CDR3 has 14 amino acids. CDR3 residues: CASRGGTSSYEQYF. CDR3 nucleotides: TGTGCCAGTAGAGGGGGGACATCCTCCTACGAGCAGTACTTC.

The chain employs TRBV29-1 and TRBJ2-1, with no clear D. Trimming shortened V by 3 bases and J by 0 bases, and 6 bases separated the two germline ends. Germline V gene data show CDR1 as SQVTM and CDR2 as ANQGSEA. The CDR3 loop spans 13 amino acids. The CDR3: CSVEPSSYNEQFF. DNA of the CDR3: TGCAGCGTTGAGCCTAGCTCCTACAATGAGCAGTTCTTC.

This CDR3 reads CASSSLVNTEAFF. The CDR3 DNA follows: TGTGCCAGCAGCTCACTAGTGAACACTGAAGCTTTCTTT. The chain employs TRBV7-9 and TRBJ1-1; the D is unclear. The CDR3 consists of 13 residues. The ends were cut back, 4 bases at V and 0 bases at J, with 6 bases in the middle. CDR1 is SEHNR, CDR2 FQNEAQ, per germline (reference sequence).

The chain is built from TRBV4-3 and TRBJ1-6; 8 nucleotides agree with TRBD1. Per germline, CDR1 LGHNA and CDR2 YSLEER. V trimming: 0 bases; J trimming: 4 bases; junction bases outside the gene matches: 11. CDR3 length: 19 residues. The CDR3 loop reads CASSQDTPRTGLYNSPLHF. The CDR3 region has the DNA TGCGCCAGCAGCCAAGACACACCTCGGACAGGGCTATATAATTCACCCCTCCACTTT.

The gene calls are TRBV27 and TRBJ2-1, with a weak D call TRBD1 (6 bases). V lost 4 bases, J lost 2 bases, and 6 bases lay in between. Germline loops: CDR1 MNHEY, CDR2 SMNVEV (reference sequence). The CDR3 loop spans 13 amino acids. CDR3 sequence reads: CASSWDTYNEQFF. CDR3 nucleotides: TGTGCCAGCAGTTGGGACACCTACAATGAGCAGTTCTTC.

The genes are TRBV4-1 and TRBJ1-1, with D tentatively TRBD1 (6 bases). CDR3 size: 15 residues. V was cut by 1 base and J by 8 bases, with 17 bases left in between. Germline values: CDR1 MGHRA, CDR2 YSYEKL. The CDR3 spells CASSQGHGGGPEAFF. DNA for the CDR3: TGCGCCAGCAGCCAAGGACATGGAGGGGGGCCGGAAGCTTTCTTT.

V is TRBV28 and J is TRBJ1-5; D ambiguous. The CDR3 sequence is 14 residues long. The germline gives CDR1 MDHEN, CDR2 SYDVKM. The ends were cut back, 3 bases at V and 3 bases at J, with 9 bases in the middle. The CDR3 DNA sequence: TGTGCCAGCAGTTTGGAGGACGTCAATCAGCCCCAGCATTTT. Translated, it gives CASSLEDVNQPQHF.

The rearrangement uses TRBV5-6 and TRBJ1-2; D is undetermined. Germline CDR1 is SGHDT and CDR2 is YYEEEE. The CDR3 has 13 amino acids. Between the trimmed V and J ends, which lost 5 bases and 2 bases, there was a span of 10 bases. Here the CDR3 reads CASRPGENYGYTF. The DNA of the CDR3 is TGTGCCAGCAGACCCGGGGAAAACTATGGCTACACCTTC.

This clone was seen a single time. This sequence joins TRBV10-1 and TRBJ1-2; D is uncertain. V lost 7 bases and J lost 8, with 17 bases in between. The CDR3 runs to 13 residues. Per the germline V gene, CDR1 is WNHNN and CDR2 is SYGVQD (reference sequence). The CDR3 spells CASTETTEGGYTF. The CDR3 region has the DNA TGCGCCAGCACCGAGACTACAGAAGGAGGCTACACCTTC.